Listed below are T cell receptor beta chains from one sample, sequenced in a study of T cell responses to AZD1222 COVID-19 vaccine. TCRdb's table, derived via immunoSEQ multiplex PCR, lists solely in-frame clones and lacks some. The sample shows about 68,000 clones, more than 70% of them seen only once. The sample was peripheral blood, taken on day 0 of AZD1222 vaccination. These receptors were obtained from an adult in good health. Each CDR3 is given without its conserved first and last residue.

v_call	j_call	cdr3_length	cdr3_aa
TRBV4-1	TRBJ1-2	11	ASSQEPSNGYT
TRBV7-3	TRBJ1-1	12	ASSLGGRGTEAF
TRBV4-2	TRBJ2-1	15	ASSQDPPGQGAHEQF
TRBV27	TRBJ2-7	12	ASSSYRGFYEQY
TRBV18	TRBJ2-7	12	ASSRGASSYEQY
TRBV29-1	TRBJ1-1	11	SARTDLNTEAF
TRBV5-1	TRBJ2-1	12	ASSLADLGDEQF
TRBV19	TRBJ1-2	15	ASSSGTGWVRQDGYT
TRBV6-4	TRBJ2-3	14	ASSDAVAGGTDTQY
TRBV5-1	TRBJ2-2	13	ASSLLLAGTGELF
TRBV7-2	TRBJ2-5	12	ASSRNRDRETQY
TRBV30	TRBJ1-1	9	AWSSAASAF
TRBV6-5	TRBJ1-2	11	ATLIGQGGGYT
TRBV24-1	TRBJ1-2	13	ATSALDRGREGYT
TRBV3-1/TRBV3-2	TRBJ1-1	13	ASSPDRGPNTEAF
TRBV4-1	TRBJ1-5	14	ASSQEGQGSNQPQH
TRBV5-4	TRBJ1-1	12	ASSLVGEGSQAF
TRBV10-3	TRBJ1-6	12	AISEEGQNSPLH
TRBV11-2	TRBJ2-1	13	ASSLGLAGPDRQF
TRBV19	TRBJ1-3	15	ASSTGLGQSSGNTIY
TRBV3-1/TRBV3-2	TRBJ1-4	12	ASSLGQGRKKLF
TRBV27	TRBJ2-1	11	ASATEPYNEQF
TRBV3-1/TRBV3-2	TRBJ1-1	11	ASSQGISRGAF
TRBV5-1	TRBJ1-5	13	ASSLNVRGNQPQH